Presented here are 11 T cell receptor beta chains from one specimen sequenced in a study of vaccination and CD4 T cells after COVID-19. Sequencing of the DNA from cultured CD4+ T cells was carried out with the Oncomine TCR Beta short-read assay. TCRdb ran MiXCR on the PCR reads and lists one entry per CDR3 protein. The data contain 13,000 or so distinct CDR3 sequences, about 50% of them singletons. Treatment specified: 10-day PBMC culture with coronavirus spike peptide pools or control peptides (ViraFEST assay). These receptors' antigens are unknown. Sequencing was carried out using CD4+ T cells from blood, cultured in vitro. Every receptor here comes from a human donor who had recovered from COVID-19.

DNA for the CDR3: TGTGCCAGCAGTTCCCAGCAGTTCTTC. This codes for CASSSQQFF. V usage is TRBV27 and J usage is TRBJ2-1; no clear D gene. V was shortened by 4 bases and J by 11 bases, with 3 bases between the two germline ends. CDR3 size: 9 residues. Germline values: CDR1 MNHEY, CDR2 SMNVEV (reference sequence).

Only a few counts were recorded for this clonotype. This chain uses TRBV7-2 with TRBJ2-5, with D tentatively TRBD1 (6 bases). CDR1 SGHTA and CDR2 FQGNSA come from the germline V gene. The CDR3 loop spans 13 amino acids. Trimming shortened V by 6 bases and J by 4 bases, and 12 bases separated the two germline ends. This chain's CDR3 is CASSQTGPETQYF. CDR3 sequence (DNA): TGTGCCAGCAGTCAGACAGGCCCAGAGACCCAGTACTTC.

This clonotype was seen more than once but under ten times. The chain joins TRBV20-1 to TRBJ1-3; D gene ambiguous. In germline, CDR1 is DFQATT, CDR2 SNEGSKA (reference sequence). This CDR3 has 14 residues. Trimming cost V 0 bases and J 0 bases, with 6 bases left between them. As DNA, the CDR3 is TGCAGTGCTAGAGAGACGATCTCTGGAAACACCATATATTTT. This sequence encodes CSARETISGNTIYF.

The V and J genes are TRBV30 and TRBJ2-3, with 7 bases identical to TRBD2. The CDR3 loop spans 14 amino acids. The V gene's germline CDR1 is GTSNPN and CDR2 SVGIG (reference sequence). The J segment lost 2 bases and the V segment lost 3 bases, leaving 5 bases of the junction unmatched. CDR3 protein: CAWRGLAATDTQYF. In DNA form, the CDR3 reads TGTGCCTGGAGGGGGCTAGCGGCCACAGATACGCAGTATTTT. Based on the CDR3 plus reference TRBV30 and TRBJ2-3, the full variable domain is SQTIHQWPATLVQPVGSPLSLECTVEGTSNPNLYWYRQAAGRGLQLLFYSVGIGQISSEVPQNLSASRPQDRQFILSSKKLLLSDSGFYLCAWRGLAATDTQYFGPGTRLTVL.

V is TRBV5-4 and J is TRBJ2-2; D assignment may be TRBD1 or TRBD2 (5 bases each). The CDR3 spans 13 residues. Trimming shortened V by 5 bases and J by 6 bases, and 11 bases separated the two germline ends. The germline gives CDR1 SGHNT, CDR2 YYREEE (reference sequence). The CDR3 region has the DNA TGTGCCAGCAGAAAAGGGACCCCCGGGGAGCTGTTTTTT. It translates to CASRKGTPGELFF. The entire variable domain, with the rest obtained from reference TRBV5-4 and TRBJ2-2, is as follows: ETGVTQSPTHLIKTRGQQVTLRCSSQSGHNTVSWYQQALGQGPQFIFQYYREEENGRGNFPPRFSGLQFPNYSSELNVNALELDDSALYLCASRKGTPGELFFGEGSRLTVL.

J is TRBJ1-5 and V is TRBV20-1; 10 positions match TRBD1. The germline V gene has CDR1 DFQATT and CDR2 SNEGSKA (reference sequence). The junction had 5 bases not matched to a gene; V was cut back by 5 bases and J by 1 base. This CDR3 is built from 15 residues. CDR3 in DNA: TGCAGTGCTGCGGGACAGGGGATGAGCAATCAGCCCCAGCATTTT. Protein sequence: CSAAGQGMSNQPQHF.

V is TRBV6-1 and J is TRBJ2-5; TRBD1 matches 8 bases. Germline CDR1 and CDR2: MNHNS and SASEGT. The CDR3 extends over 14 amino acids. With V trimmed by 3 bases and J by 10 bases, 10 bases remained unmatched. CDR3 nucleotide sequence: TGTGCCAGCAGTGACAGGGGACAGGCGGGGAGCCAGTACTTC. This codes for CASSDRGQAGSQYF.

The rearrangement uses TRBV11-2 and TRBJ2-2; D not resolved. With 5 bases removed from V and 4 bases from J, the gap between germline ends came to 5 bases. The germline CDR1 and CDR2 sequences are SGHAT and FQNNGV. This CDR3 region has 12 residues. The CDR3 reads CASSRATGELFF. The CDR3 coding sequence is TGTGCCAGCAGCCGGGCCACCGGGGAGCTGTTTTTT.

The rearrangement joins TRBV6-1 to TRBJ1-3; D ambiguous. Looked up from germline, CDR1 is MNHNS and CDR2 is SASEGT. The CDR3 contains 11 residues. V lost 6 bases and J 4 bases, leaving 4 bases between the germline ends. In DNA, the CDR3 is TGTGCCAGCAGGCGGGGAAACACCATATATTTT. Its translation is CASRRGNTIYF.

The chain is built from TRBV6-5 and TRBJ2-5, with 8 bases that match TRBD2. Trimming took 3 bases from V and 6 from J; bases not matched to a gene: 6. CDR1 and CDR2 from the germline V gene are MNHEY and SVGAGI. The CDR3 is 14 amino acids. This CDR3 is CASSYPGGMKTQYF. Here the CDR3 DNA reads TGTGCCAGCAGTTATCCGGGAGGGATGAAGACCCAGTACTTC.

The genes are TRBV6-4 and TRBJ2-3, with TRBD2 matching 10 bases. V gave up 2 bases and J gave up 6 bases; unmatched junction bases: 5. The CDR3 length is 15 residues. Germline assignment: CDR1 MRHNA and CDR2 SNTAGT. CDR3 DNA sequence: TGTGCCAGCAGTGACCTAGCGGGAGCGGTTGATACGCAGTATTTT. It codes for CASSDLAGAVDTQYF.